This TCR beta chain appears in the sequencing data of a study of blood T cells in healthy people across ages. For the second PCR, which ran for 7 to 11 cycles, a sample-barcoded 5' primer and a J-beta primer mix were used. Every cDNA was tagged by a template-switch adaptor with 12 random nucleotides. MiXCR, run by TCRdb on the 5' RACE reads, gives a single entry per CDR3 protein. The table shows about 840,000 distinct CDR3 sequences, with about 28% occurring only once. These data also formed part of another study, on T cells of mothers and their children. That report notes: Nine systemically healthy Caucasian donors: three mothers, six children. The TCR beta CDR3 read count exceeded 8 million for each mother and was several million for each child.

The sample comprised blood. The receptor was derived from a middle-aged woman in good health.

CDR3 nucleotide sequence: TGCAGTGCTAGAGGAAAGGACAGCTCTGGAAACACCATATATTTT. The encoded protein is CSARGKDSSGNTIYF. The chain is built from TRBV20-1 and TRBJ1-3, with a weak D call TRBD1 (6 bases). Looked up from germline, CDR1 is DFQATT and CDR2 is SNEGSKA (reference sequence). V shed 1 base and J shed 0 bases, with 10 bases lying between them. This CDR3 has 15 amino acids.